Listed below are T cell receptor beta chains from one sample, sequenced in a study of shared T cell receptors in the human thymus. Method: immunoSEQ multiplex PCR; TCRdb's copy keeps in-frame clones and lacks some. This sample carries roughly 550,000 clones, around 78% of them seen once, and the ten largest clones take roughly 0.013%. The data were also submitted as part of a second study, on human thymus T cells.

Sample: thymocytes. The receptors originated from a boy less than two years old with a congenital heart defect. The CDR3 runs from the conserved cysteine through the conserved F or W. Each record gives: J gene, D gene, V gene, clone size, CDR3 DNA, CDR3 protein. D genes are given only for firm matches. The listing skips clone size in some rows; elsewhere it reads once, few, many or a size class.

TRBJ2-5 | TRBD2 | TRBV28 | - | TGTGCCAGCAGTTTAGTTAGCGGGACTCAAGAGACCCAGTACTTC | CASSLVSGTQETQYF
TRBJ2-1 | - | TRBV28 | - | TGTGCCAGCAGCCCGGGGGGCTTGGATGAGCAGTTCTTC | CASSPGGLDEQFF
TRBJ1-6 | - | TRBV30 | - | TGTGCCTGGAGTGTTCTACAGGGATTGGGTTCACCCCTCCACTTT | CAWSVLQGLGSPLHF
TRBJ2-3 | - | TRBV28 | - | TGTGCCAGCGGAGCGGCCTGGACAGATACGCAGTATTTT | CASGAAWTDTQYF
TRBJ2-7 | - | TRBV11-2 | - | TGTGCCAGCAGCTTAGCAGAACTAGCTTATTCCTACGAGCAGTACTTC | CASSLAELAYSYEQYF
TRBJ1-2 | - | TRBV10-3 | - | TGTGCCATCACCCGCGAGGAGCTCCCTCCTAACTATGGCTACACCTTC | CAITREELPPNYGYTF
TRBJ1-1 | TRBD1 | TRBV4-1 | - | TGCGCCAGCAGCCCTTTCGACGGACAGGGGGCTTCTGAAGCTTTCTTT | CASSPFDGQGASEAFF
TRBJ2-1 | - | TRBV5-8 | - | TGTGCCAGCAGCTTGGAGTTAGCTAACTACAATGAGCAGTTCTTC | CASSLELANYNEQFF
TRBJ2-7 | TRBD1 | TRBV5-6 | - | TGTGCCAGCAGCTCCAAAAGGGACAGGGAATTCCACGAGCAGTACTTC | CASSSKRDREFHEQYF
TRBJ2-7 | TRBD1 | TRBV29-1 | - | TGCAGCGTCACCCTGGACAGGGGGACCTACGAGCAGTACTTC | CSVTLDRGTYEQYF
TRBJ2-1 | - | TRBV25-1 | - | TGTGCCAGCAGTGAAGGCGGAGGGCCTGACCATGAGCAGTTCTTC | CASSEGGGPDHEQFF
TRBJ2-7 | - | TRBV6-5 | - | TGTGCCAGCAGTCGCCCGGACAGCCATGAGCAGTACTTC | CASSRPDSHEQYF
TRBJ2-1 | - | TRBV4-3 | once | TGCGCCAGCAGCCAAGATCTGGAGACCAGGGGGGTTGAGAATGAGCAGTTCTTC | CASSQDLETRGVENEQFF
TRBJ1-4 | - | TRBV30 | - | TGTGCCTCGCGAGGGAGTAATGAAAAACTGTTTTTT | CASRGSNEKLFF
TRBJ1-2 | - | TRBV5-4 | - | TGTGCCAGCAGAGGGGGTTTTGAAGCTAACTATGGCTACACCTTC | CASRGGFEANYGYTF
TRBJ2-2 | - | TRBV28 | few | TGTGCCAGCAGTTCCAGGGGTCTGAACACCGGGGAGCTGTTTTTT | CASSSRGLNTGELFF
TRBJ2-2 | TRBD2 | TRBV4-3 | - | TGCGCCAGCAGCCAACATCAAGGACTAGGGAAGTTTTCCGGGGAGCTGTTTTTT | CASSQHQGLGKFSGELFF
TRBJ1-2 | - | TRBV5-4 | - | TGTGCCAGCAGCCCGTCGGGGGATGGCTACACCTTC | CASSPSGDGYTF
TRBJ2-7 | TRBD1 | TRBV5-1 | few | TGCGCCAGCAGCTTCACCGGGACAGGGAGCTCCTACGAGCAGTACTTC | CASSFTGTGSSYEQYF
TRBJ1-1 | - | TRBV28 | once | TGTGCCAGCAGTTTTAGTCGGCAGGAGGTGAACACTGAAGCTTTCTTT | CASSFSRQEVNTEAFF
TRBJ1-2 | - | TRBV5-6 | - | TGTGCCAGCAGCGCCGGGGGGGTCTATGGCTACACCTTC | CASSAGGVYGYTF
TRBJ1-3 | - | TRBV7-9 | - | TGTGCCAGCAGCTTTCCGACAGGCCCGAGCTCTGGAAACACCATATATTTT | CASSFPTGPSSGNTIYF
TRBJ2-7 | TRBD2 | TRBV4-1 | - | TGCGCCAGCAGCCACCAACCTCCCCCCCCCGGGACTAGCGTCTACGAGCAGTACTTC | CASSHQPPPPGTSVYEQYF
TRBJ2-7 | - | TRBV7-2 | - | TGTGCCAGCAGCGCCCGAATAGTTGGGACAAAGCAGTACTTC | CASSARIVGTKQYF
TRBJ2-7 | - | TRBV5-7 | - | TGTGCCAGCAGCTTGGCCCGCGACGGACTCGTTTACGAGCAGTACTTC | CASSLARDGLVYEQYF
TRBJ2-7 | - | TRBV27 | - | TGTGCCAGCAGACAGGACCGTAGCTCCTACGAGCAGTACTTC | CASRQDRSSYEQYF